A single T cell receptor (beta chain) is shown here with its context. This CDR3 contains 16 residues. The germline V gene encodes CDR1 GTSNPN and CDR2 SVGIG (reference sequence). V was pared by 1 base and J by 0 bases, with 6 bases of the junction left unmatched. The data were obtained in a study of CD8 T cells in Susac syndrome. TCR beta sequencing was performed on blood CD8+ and CD4+ T cells. Purification of the CD8+ and CD4+ T cells relied on negative isolation, and TEMRA cells underwent FACS enrichment. It was with random hexamers that 0.5 to 1 ug RNA was reverse transcribed. Amplification of TCR beta CDR3 used immunoSEQ multiplex PCR across 54 Vbeta and 13 Jbeta. TCRdb fed the immunoSEQ multiplex PCR reads into MiXCR, producing one record per CDR3 protein. The sample lists 110,000 to 150,000 distinct CDR3 sequences, over 85% occurring once.

The V and J genes are TRBV30 and TRBJ1-5, with 7 bases aligning to TRBD1. The receptor comes from a human donor in good health. Sequencing was performed on CD8+ T cells from PBMCs. The CDR3 nucleotides are TGTGCCTGGAGTGCCACAGGGGACCTTAGCAATCAGCCCCAGCATTTT. This codes for CAWSATGDLSNQPQHF.